The T cell receptor (beta chain) under discussion was sequenced for a study of blood T cell repertoires in COVID-19. The cohort comprised adults aged about 18 to 100 years residing in approximately 25 US areas. TCRdb's copy holds only in-frame clones and misses some; the assay was immunoSEQ multiplex PCR. The sample has roughly 250,000 clones; just over 90% are singletons. V lost 6 bases and J lost 4, with 10 bases in between. This CDR3 spans 13 amino acids. This clonotype was obtained from a woman aged 18-29 years who had recovered from COVID-19. Sequenced sample: PBMCs or T cells enriched from blood (not recorded which). The V gene is TRBV12-3 or TRBV12-4, the J gene TRBJ1-5; tentative D call: TRBD1 (6 bases). The CDR3 spells CASRDRSNQPQHF. DNA of the CDR3: TGTGCCAGCAGGGACAGAAGTAATCAGCCCCAGCATTTT.